The 4 T cell receptor beta chains listed next were all sequenced from one sample in a study of cytomegalovirus exposure and HLA in healthy donors (TCRdb year 2017). Library method: the immunoSEQ multiplex PCR assay. For the multiplex PCR, a mixture combining 60 forward primers for TCR Vbeta segments and 13 reverse primers for TCR Jbeta segments was used. TCRdb provides this immuneACCESS table in a form limited to in-frame rearrangements. Some clones are lacking; in checked studies, under half of them reflect an unresolved V gene, and why the rest are absent is not known. For this sample there are about 41,000 clones; roughly 80% appear just once. Around 3% of the sample is in the top ten clones. Sequenced sample: PBMCs. The source of these receptors is a man between 50 and 59 years old in good health and CMV-seronegative.

The table lists this clone with a count of one. This chain links TRBV9 with TRBJ1-5; D gene unclear. The CDR3 has 13 amino acids. Germline lookup yields CDR1 SGDLS and CDR2 YYNGEE. Trimming stripped 0 bases from V and 7 bases from J, with 8 bases between. CDR3 in DNA: TGTGCCAGCAGCGTAGGATGGAGGCAGCCCCAGCATTTT. Protein product: CASSVGWRQPQHF.

V gene TRBV7-2 combines with J gene TRBJ2-1, with unresolved D. V shed 0 bases and J shed 8 bases, with 8 bases lying between them. The CDR3 is made up of 13 amino acids. The V gene's germline CDR1 is SGHTA and CDR2 FQGNSA. CDR3 loop: CASSLAPGYEQFF. The CDR3 DNA reads as TGTGCCAGCAGCTTAGCCCCAGGTTATGAGCAGTTCTTC.

The chain employs TRBV28 and TRBJ2-1; weak D call: TRBD2 (5 bases). Germline lookup yields CDR1 MDHEN and CDR2 SYDVKM. The CDR3 runs to 15 residues. The V end was cut by 3 bases, the J end by 2 bases, with 11 bases between. CDR3 loop: CASSFLPGTYNEQFF. The CDR3 DNA follows: TGTGCCAGCAGTTTTTTACCCGGGACCTACAATGAGCAGTTCTTC.

This chain links TRBV29-1 with TRBJ2-7; D possibly corresponds to TRBD2 (6 bases). This CDR3 is 14 amino acids long. Trimming shortened V by 4 bases and J by 0 bases, and 13 bases separated the two germline ends. Germline CDR1 SQVTM, CDR2 ANQGSEA. CDR3 sequence (DNA): TGCAGCGTTGCGGGAGCGGTCGCCTCCTACGAGCAGTACTTC. Translation: CSVAGAVASYEQYF.